The next 8 T cell receptor beta chains were all read from a single sample in a study of blood T cell repertoires in COVID-19. Method: immunoSEQ multiplex PCR; TCRdb's copy keeps in-frame clones and lacks some. This table has around 99,000 clones, 85% to 90% appearing once. Sequencing input: peripheral blood. Receptors originate from a human donor in a cohort sampled during active COVID-19.

The V call is TRBV3-1 (or the pseudogene TRBV3-2), the J call TRBJ2-1, with D perhaps matching TRBD1 (5 bases). Germline values: CDR1 LGHDT, CDR2 YNNKEL (reference sequence). Trimming removed 5 bases at V and 7 bases at J, with 15 bases between. This CDR3 comprises 14 residues. As DNA, the CDR3 is TGTGCCAGCAGCTCAACGTCATCAGGGAATGAGCAGTTCTTC. Protein sequence: CASSSTSSGNEQFF.

V is TRBV7-8 and J is TRBJ1-5, with a weak D call TRBD1 (5 bases). This CDR3 region has 15 residues. V lost 7 bases and J lost 6, with 19 bases in between. Germline V lookup: CDR1 SGHVS, CDR2 FQNEAQ. The CDR3 here is CASTNVRAAFQPQHF. The CDR3 DNA is TGTGCCAGCACCAACGTCAGGGCTGCATTTCAGCCCCAGCATTTT.

V is TRBV7-2 and J is TRBJ2-5, with a possible D match to TRBD1 (5 bases). V dropped 0 bases and J dropped 5 bases, with 10 bases sitting between them. Germline CDR1 and CDR2: SGHTA and FQGNSA. The CDR3 is 14 residues long. This chain's CDR3 is CASSLAGARETQYF. The CDR3 DNA follows: TGTGCCAGCAGCTTAGCAGGGGCGCGGGAGACCCAGTACTTC. The variable domain in full, completed from reference TRBV7-2 and TRBJ2-5, reads GAGVSQSPSNKVTEKGKDVELRCDPISGHTALYWYRQSLGQGLEFLIYFQGNSAPDKSGLPSDRFSAERTGGSVSTLTIQRTQQEDSAVYLCASSLAGARETQYFGPGTRLLVL.

The chain is built from TRBV19 and TRBJ1-5, with D possibly being TRBD1 (5 bases). Germline-derived CDR1 and CDR2 are LNHDA and SQIVND (reference sequence). The CDR3 runs 17 residues. V was cut by 5 bases and J by 0 bases, with 17 bases left in between. Here the CDR3 reads CASSPKGLGNSNQPQHF. CDR3 DNA: TGTGCCAGTAGTCCCAAGGGACTGGGAAATAGCAATCAGCCCCAGCATTTT. The whole variable domain, filled in from reference TRBV19 and TRBJ1-5, reads DGGITQSPKYLFRKEGQNVTLSCEQNLNHDAMYWYRQDPGQGLRLIYYSQIVNDFQKGDIAEGYSVSREKKESFPLTVTSAQKNPTAFYLCASSPKGLGNSNQPQHFGDGTRLSIL.

The V call is TRBV6-4, the J call TRBJ2-2; D is uncertain. Germline CDR1 is MRHNA and CDR2 is SNTAGT. This CDR3 region has 13 residues. V gave up 5 bases and J gave up 5 bases, with 9 bases separating them. In DNA, the CDR3 is TGTGCCAGCAGTCCCCAGGATACCGGGGAGCTGTTTTTT. This codes for CASSPQDTGELFF.

The V gene is TRBV19, the J gene TRBJ2-5; 7 bases align to TRBD2. Germline V CDR1 and CDR2: LNHDA, SQIVND (reference sequence). Trimming took 6 bases from V and 7 from J; bases not matched to a gene: 14. The CDR3 extends over 15 amino acids. The CDR3 is CASSGGGAPLRTQYF. CDR3 coding DNA: TGTGCCAGTAGCGGGGGAGGGGCACCCCTTAGGACCCAGTACTTC.

V and J are TRBV4-1 and TRBJ1-1, with D possibly TRBD1 on 6 matching bases. The CDR3 has 17 residues. V lost 2 bases and J 1 base, leaving 17 bases between the germline ends. Germline assignment: CDR1 MGHRA and CDR2 YSYEKL. CDR3 sequence: CASSQKGEGMGNTEAFF. The CDR3 region has the DNA TGCGCCAGCAGCCAAAAGGGGGAAGGGATGGGGAACACTGAAGCTTTCTTT.

The chain is built from TRBV20-1 and TRBJ1-5; D is ambiguous. CDR3 size: 14 residues. Between the trimmed V and J ends, which lost 6 bases and 3 bases, there was a span of 15 bases. Germline CDR1 is DFQATT and CDR2 is SNEGSKA (reference sequence). The CDR3 spells CSASPGSNNQPQHF. For the CDR3, the DNA is TGCAGTGCCAGTCCCGGGAGTAACAATCAGCCCCAGCATTTT.